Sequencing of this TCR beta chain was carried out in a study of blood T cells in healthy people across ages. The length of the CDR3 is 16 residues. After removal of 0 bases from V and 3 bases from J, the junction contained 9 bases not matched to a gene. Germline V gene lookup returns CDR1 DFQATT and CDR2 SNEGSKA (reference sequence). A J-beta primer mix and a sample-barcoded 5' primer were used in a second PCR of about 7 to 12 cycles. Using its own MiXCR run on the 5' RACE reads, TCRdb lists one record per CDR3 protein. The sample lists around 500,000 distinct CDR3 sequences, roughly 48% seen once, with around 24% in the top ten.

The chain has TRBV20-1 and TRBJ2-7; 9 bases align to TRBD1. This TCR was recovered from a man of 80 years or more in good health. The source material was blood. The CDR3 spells CSARDQIDRGYYEQYF. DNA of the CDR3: TGCAGTGCTAGAGATCAAATTGACAGGGGGTACTACGAGCAGTACTTC.